One and the same sample provided the 32 T cell receptor beta chains below, sequenced in a study of blood T cell repertoires in COVID-19. TCRdb's table, derived via immunoSEQ multiplex PCR, lists solely in-frame clones and lacks some. This sample yields approximately 230,000 clones, of which just under 85% are seen a single time; 15% belongs to the top ten. The sequenced sample was PBMCs or T cells enriched from blood (not recorded which). The receptors stem from a middle-aged man who had recovered from COVID-19.

The J gene is TRBJ2-5, the V gene TRBV9, with D tentatively TRBD2 (7 bases). The V and J ends lost 0 bases and 4 bases respectively, with 16 bases between them. The CDR3 sequence is 16 residues long. CDR1 and CDR2 (germline): SGDLS, YYNGEE. The CDR3 nucleotides are TGTGCCAGCAGCGTAGGGTTCGCAGGGGAGGGAGAGACCCAGTACTTC. Amino acid sequence: CASSVGFAGEGETQYF. Variable domain in full (rest from reference TRBV9 and TRBJ2-5): DSGVTQTPKHLITATGQRVTLRCSPRSGDLSVYWYQQSLDQGLQFLIQYYNGEERAKGNILERFSAQQFPDLHSELNLSSLELGDSALYFCASSVGFAGEGETQYFGPGTRLLVL.

The table lists this clone with a count of one. As DNA, the CDR3 is TGTGCCAGTGGCTCCGGGACAGCAAACTACGAGCAGTACTTC. It is translated as CASGSGTANYEQYF. The chain joins TRBV19 to TRBJ2-7; 7 bases are a match to TRBD1. J was trimmed by 3 bases and V by 8 bases; bases with no gene match: 10. The CDR3 spans 14 residues. Germline-derived CDR1 and CDR2 are LNHDA and SQIVND (reference sequence).

The chain carries TRBV9 and TRBJ2-1, with 12 bases lining up with TRBD2. Germline CDR1 and CDR2: SGDLS and YYNGEE. CDR3 length equals 15 residues. V was pared by 2 bases and J by 9 bases, with 6 bases of the junction left unmatched. The CDR3 nucleotides read TGTGCCAGCAGCGTGGGACTAGCGGGCTTCCGTGAGCAGTTCTTC. Its protein product is CASSVGLAGFREQFF. The full variable domain, rest sourced from reference TRBV9 and TRBJ2-1, is DSGVTQTPKHLITATGQRVTLRCSPRSGDLSVYWYQQSLDQGLQFLIQYYNGEERAKGNILERFSAQQFPDLHSELNLSSLELGDSALYFCASSVGLAGFREQFFGPGTRLTVL.

This clone showed up just once. This chain links TRBV7-8 with TRBJ1-1; possible D gene TRBD1, 6 bases. V shed 5 bases and J shed 3 bases, with 16 bases lying between them. From germline, CDR1 is SGHVS and CDR2 FQNEAQ. There are 15 residues in the CDR3. The chain's CDR3 is CASSRDTGQDTEAFF. DNA for the CDR3: TGTGCCAGCAGCCGGGACACGGGTCAGGACACTGAAGCTTTCTTT.

This clone was counted between two and nine times. The chain carries TRBV7-2 and TRBJ2-2; weak D call: TRBD1 (6 bases). This CDR3 is built from 13 residues. Per the germline V gene, CDR1 is SGHTA and CDR2 is FQGNSA. V lost 5 bases, J lost 5 bases, and 9 bases lay in between. The CDR3: CASSPQGTGELFF. For the CDR3, the DNA is TGTGCCAGCAGCCCGCAGGGGACCGGGGAGCTGTTTTTT.

About this clone: The sample has other DNA sequences that encode this CDR3 too. The chain links TRBV5-1 to TRBJ2-2; unclear D gene. Germline V CDR1 and CDR2: SGHRS, YFSETQ. This CDR3 is built from 14 residues. The ends were cut back, 2 bases at V and 1 base at J, with 6 bases in the middle. In nucleotides, the CDR3 is TGCGCCAGCAGCTTAGGCGGGAACACCGGGGAGCTGTTTTTT. Encoded protein: CASSLGGNTGELFF.

The chain employs TRBV2 and TRBJ1-5; TRBD1 is a possible D gene (6 bases). Trimming removed 4 bases from V and 6 bases from J, with 13 bases in between. Germline CDR1 SNHLY, CDR2 FYNNEI. This CDR3 comprises 14 residues. The CDR3 region has the DNA TGTGCCAGCAGTGTTCAGGGGAAGGGTCAGCCCCAGCATTTT. Its translation: CASSVQGKGQPQHF.

The J gene is TRBJ1-1, the V gene TRBV20-1; no reliable D call. Germline loops: CDR1 DFQATT, CDR2 SNEGSKA (reference sequence). V was clipped by 6 bases and J by 5 bases, with 10 bases between them. This CDR3 has 11 residues. Here the CDR3 reads CSARQVTEAFF. Here the CDR3 DNA reads TGCAGTGCCCGACAAGTAACTGAAGCTTTCTTT.

V gene TRBV2 combines with J gene TRBJ2-7; 10 bases are a match to TRBD1. This CDR3 region has 15 residues. J lost 3 bases, V lost 5 bases, and 7 bases had no gene match. CDR1 is SNHLY, CDR2 FYNNEI, per germline. The CDR3 spells CASSKGQGIGYEQYF. In nucleotides, the CDR3 is TGTGCCAGCAGTAAGGGACAGGGGATAGGCTACGAGCAGTACTTC.

The chain uses TRBV28 and TRBJ1-2, with D unresolved. Germline V gene sequence: CDR1 MDHEN, CDR2 SYDVKM. The CDR3 is 13 amino acids. V was clipped by 4 bases and J by 7 bases, with 13 bases between them. DNA for the CDR3: TGTGCCAGCAGTTATCTAGAGGGAGGTGGCTACACCTTC. Its translation: CASSYLEGGGYTF.

The genes are TRBV7-9 and TRBJ1-4; D is unclear. Germline CDR1 and CDR2: SEHNR and FQNEAQ (reference sequence). The CDR3 sequence is 13 residues long. The V gene lost 6 bases and the J gene lost 4 bases, with 9 bases spanning the gap. The CDR3 loop is CASSGGINEKLFF. The CDR3 DNA reads as TGTGCCAGCAGTGGAGGGATTAATGAAAAACTGTTTTTT.

This clone was seen once. V and J are TRBV9 and TRBJ1-2; no firm D call. V was cut by 0 bases and J by 8 bases, with 5 bases left in between. CDR3 length: 11 amino acids. Germline CDR1 reads SGDLS; CDR2 reads YYNGEE. In nucleotides, the CDR3 is TGTGCCAGCAGCGTAGCGGGGGGCTACACCTTC. Amino acids: CASSVAGGYTF.

The chain uses TRBV4-1 and TRBJ2-7, with 7 nucleotides matching TRBD1. Losses at the gene ends were 1 base for V and 6 bases for J; bases not matched to a gene: 6. The CDR3 has 14 residues. The V gene's germline CDR1 is MGHRA and CDR2 YSYEKL. The CDR3 sequence is CASSQGQGGGEQYF. CDR3 nucleotides: TGCGCCAGCAGCCAAGGACAGGGCGGAGGCGAGCAGTACTTC.

V usage is TRBV18 and J usage is TRBJ1-1; D remains unclear. This CDR3 is 13 amino acids long. V was trimmed by 2 bases and J by 4 bases, leaving 8 bases between them. Germline V CDR1 and CDR2: KGHSH, LQKENI. The CDR3, as DNA: TGTGCCAGCTCACCAGCTGAGGGCACTGAAGCTTTCTTT. Translation gives CASSPAEGTEAFF.

This clone was detected only once. The sample carries other DNA sequences with the same CDR3. CDR3 in DNA: TGTGCCAGCAGCGTAGCAAGCGGGAACAATGAGCAGTTCTTC. This encodes CASSVASGNNEQFF. The J gene is TRBJ2-1, the V gene TRBV9, with 7 bases aligning to TRBD2. CDR1 SGDLS and CDR2 YYNGEE come from the germline V gene. V lost 0 bases to trimming and J lost 5 bases; unmatched junction nucleotides: 2. The CDR3 runs to 14 residues.

J is TRBJ2-4 and V is TRBV6-5, with 8 bases identical to TRBD2. Losses at the gene ends were 0 bases for V and 2 bases for J; bases not matched to a gene: 3. Germline V gene sequence: CDR1 MNHEY, CDR2 SVGAGI. The CDR3 covers 16 residues. The CDR3: CASSYSERESKNIQYF. Here the CDR3 DNA reads TGTGCCAGCAGTTACTCGGAGCGGGAGTCCAAAAACATTCAGTACTTC.

The chain is built from TRBV6-5 and TRBJ1-5; TRBD1 agrees at 7 bases. V lost 8 bases and J lost 4; bases outside the gene matches: 8. The CDR3 length is 14 residues. The germline V gene encodes CDR1 MNHEY and CDR2 SVGAGI. In nucleotides, the CDR3 is TGTGCCAGCCAACTGGGACAGCTAAATCAGCCCCAGCATTTT. Translation gives CASQLGQLNQPQHF.

The chain couples TRBV9 to TRBJ2-3; weak D call: TRBD1 (5 bases). The CDR3 spans 15 residues. Germline loops: CDR1 SGDLS, CDR2 YYNGEE. V was shortened by 0 bases and J by 2 bases, with 10 bases between the two germline ends. As DNA, the CDR3 is TGTGCCAGCAGCGTAGCTCCAGGGTTCACAGATACGCAGTATTTT. Translation: CASSVAPGFTDTQYF. Variable domain in full (rest from reference TRBV9 and TRBJ2-3): DSGVTQTPKHLITATGQRVTLRCSPRSGDLSVYWYQQSLDQGLQFLIQYYNGEERAKGNILERFSAQQFPDLHSELNLSSLELGDSALYFCASSVAPGFTDTQYFGPGTRLTVL.

The chain combines TRBV2 with TRBJ2-4, with TRBD2 matching over 14 bases. J gave up 2 bases and V 2 bases, and 17 bases lay outside the gene matches. Germline lookup yields CDR1 SNHLY and CDR2 FYNNEI. CDR3 length equals 22 residues. In DNA, the CDR3 is TGTGCCAGCAGTGAACAAGGACTAGCGGGGGGCCCGGCACCCCGACCCAAAAACATTCAGTACTTC. Amino acid sequence: CASSEQGLAGGPAPRPKNIQYF.

The rearrangement joins TRBV5-8 to TRBJ2-3; D ambiguous. The V end was cut by 0 bases, the J end by 1 base, with 6 bases between. This CDR3 comprises 14 residues. Germline V gene sequence: CDR1 SGHTS, CDR2 YDEGEE. This chain's CDR3 is CASSLERGTDTQYF. CDR3 sequence (DNA): TGTGCCAGCAGCTTGGAACGGGGCACAGATACGCAGTATTTT.

The CDR3 spells CASSFGGEGYEQYF. The CDR3 region has the DNA TGTGCCAGCAGCTTCGGTGGGGAGGGATACGAGCAGTACTTC. The rearrangement joins TRBV5-4 to TRBJ2-7, with 7 bases aligning to TRBD2. The CDR3 extends over 14 amino acids. CDR1 and CDR2 from the germline V gene are SGHNT and YYREEE (reference sequence). V lost 2 bases and J lost 4; bases outside the gene matches: 6.

The CDR3 sequence: CASSFDRPRDGYTF. CDR3 coding DNA: TGTGCCAGCAGTTTTGACAGGCCAAGGGATGGCTACACCTTC. This chain connects TRBV28 to TRBJ1-2, with D tentatively TRBD1 (6 bases). V dropped 3 bases and J dropped 6 bases, with 14 bases sitting between them. The CDR3 covers 14 residues. The germline V gene has CDR1 MDHEN and CDR2 SYDVKM.

The chain joins TRBV29-1 to TRBJ2-3; D is ambiguous. The CDR3 covers 13 residues. The V gene lost 5 bases and the J gene lost 0 bases, with 9 bases spanning the gap. The V gene's germline CDR1 is SQVTM and CDR2 ANQGSEA. The CDR3 nucleotides read TGCAGCGTTATCCACAGAAGCACAGATACGCAGTATTTT. As protein: CSVIHRSTDTQYF.

This sequence joins TRBV2 and TRBJ1-4, with 10 bases lining up with TRBD1. CDR1 is SNHLY, CDR2 FYNNEI, per germline. The CDR3 covers 16 residues. Trimming at V came to 6 bases and at J to 1 base, leaving 5 bases not matched to a gene. The CDR3 is CASRGGQGKTNEKLFF. The CDR3 DNA is TGTGCCAGCAGGGGGGGACAGGGGAAAACTAATGAAAAACTGTTTTTT.

The chain links TRBV29-1 to TRBJ1-1, with TRBD1 matching over 7 bases. V lost 6 bases, J lost 1 base, and 11 bases stayed unmatched. CDR3 length equals 15 residues. The germline gives CDR1 SQVTM, CDR2 ANQGSEA. The CDR3 DNA reads TGCAGCGTCCGGGACAGTTGGGTCGCGAACACTGAAGCTTTCTTT. Amino acid sequence: CSVRDSWVANTEAFF.

This sequence joins TRBV7-2 and TRBJ2-7; D perhaps matches TRBD2 (6 bases). The CDR3 extends over 13 amino acids. CDR1 and CDR2 from the germline V gene are SGHTA and FQGNSA. The germline V and J ends were trimmed by 7 bases and 0 bases, with 10 bases remaining between them. The DNA for the CDR3 is TGTGCCAGCAACGGGGGTCCCTCCTACGAGCAGTACTTC. This translates into CASNGGPSYEQYF.

This chain connects TRBV15 to TRBJ2-1, with 11 bases matching TRBD2. The CDR3 spans 18 residues. The trim removed 4 bases at V and 6 bases at J, leaving 14 bases unmatched. From germline, CDR1 is LNHNV and CDR2 YYDKDF (reference sequence). The CDR3: CATSTRWGTSGGSNEQFF. The CDR3 DNA is TGTGCCACCAGCACAAGGTGGGGGACTAGCGGAGGGAGCAATGAGCAGTTCTTC.

A single count supports this clone. The J gene is TRBJ1-2, the V gene TRBV3-1 (or the pseudogene TRBV3-2); 10 nucleotides align to TRBD1. CDR1 is LGHDT and CDR2 is YNNKEL in the germline V gene (reference sequence). Trimming at V came to 8 bases and at J to 5 bases, leaving 11 bases not matched to a gene. This CDR3 has 15 amino acids. CDR3 in amino acids: CASRRQGAQGYGYTF. The CDR3 DNA is TGTGCCAGCCGCAGACAGGGGGCACAGGGGTATGGCTACACCTTC.

V and J are TRBV18 and TRBJ2-7; maybe TRBD1 (8 bases). In germline, CDR1 is KGHSH, CDR2 LQKENI. Trimming stripped 2 bases from V and 3 bases from J, with 14 bases between. The CDR3 runs 15 residues. The CDR3 DNA reads as TGTGCCAGCTCACCAGGACAGGGAGGGAACTACGAGCAGTACTTC. Protein product: CASSPGQGGNYEQYF.

This chain connects TRBV2 to TRBJ1-6; D not certain. This CDR3 contains 13 residues. CDR1 and CDR2 from the germline V gene are SNHLY and FYNNEI. The ends were cut back, 3 bases at V and 4 bases at J, with 4 bases in the middle. In DNA, the CDR3 is TGTGCCAGCAGTGACAGTTATAATTCACCCCTCCACTTT. The encoded protein is CASSDSYNSPLHF.

The chain links TRBV7-8 to TRBJ1-6, with TRBD1 as a possible D gene (6 bases). This CDR3 spans 12 amino acids. Trimming removed 1 base at V and 12 bases at J, with 7 bases between. From germline, CDR1 is SGHVS and CDR2 FQNEAQ. The CDR3 spells CASSLVGGPLHF. In DNA, the CDR3 is TGTGCCAGCAGCTTAGTAGGGGGACCCCTCCACTTT.

This clone was observed a few times. This sequence joins TRBV3-1 (or the pseudogene TRBV3-2) and TRBJ1-3; no clear D. The V gene's germline CDR1 is LGHDT and CDR2 YNNKEL (reference sequence). V was cut by 1 base and J by 4 bases, with 14 bases left in between. This CDR3 is 16 amino acids long. CDR3 bases: TGTGCCAGCAGCCAAGTGGGCACCAGTCGCGGAAACACCATATATTTT. Its protein is CASSQVGTSRGNTIYF.